Shown below are 26 T cell receptor beta chains from a single sample sequenced in a study of cytomegalovirus exposure and HLA in healthy donors. A multiplex PCR was run with 60 Vbeta primers and 13 Jbeta primers. The protocol was immunoSEQ multiplex PCR, while the TCRdb copy is restricted to in-frame clones and leaves out a portion. The profile shows about 59,000 clones, less than 85% of them singletons. Source material: PBMCs. All receptors derive from a man aged 30 to 45 in good health and CMV-seropositive.

The CDR3 DNA reads as TGTGCCCTTCCACCGGGACAGGGGACCCACGAGCAGTACTTC. This translates into CALPPGQGTHEQYF. The chain links TRBV10-3 to TRBJ2-7; 10 nucleotides agree with TRBD1. Germline CDR1 and CDR2: ENHRY and SYGVKD. The V and J ends lost 11 bases and 5 bases, in that order; junction bases with no gene match: 12. The CDR3 runs to 14 residues.

The chain joins TRBV28 to TRBJ1-5; D unresolved. V was trimmed by 3 bases and J by 0 bases, leaving 6 bases between them. The CDR3 is made up of 14 amino acids. Germline V lookup: CDR1 MDHEN, CDR2 SYDVKM. The CDR3 nucleotides are TGTGCCAGCAGTTTCCAGTCTAGCAATCAGCCCCAGCATTTT. Its translation is CASSFQSSNQPQHF.

This chain links TRBV27 with TRBJ1-2, with D possibly being TRBD1 (5 bases). Germline loops: CDR1 MNHEY, CDR2 SMNVEV (reference sequence). The V end lost 3 bases, the J end lost 1 base, and 12 bases lay between the germline ends. The CDR3 sequence is 15 residues long. The CDR3 loop is CASSLGTGGNYGYTF. CDR3 nucleotide sequence: TGTGCCAGCAGTTTGGGCACGGGGGGTAACTATGGCTACACCTTC.

The rearrangement uses TRBV7-9 and TRBJ1-1, with TRBD1 matching over 7 bases. The CDR3 sequence is 15 residues long. Germline CDR1 is SEHNR and CDR2 is FQNEAQ (reference sequence). J gave up 0 bases and V 5 bases, and 6 bases lay outside the gene matches. In DNA form, the CDR3 reads TGTGCCAGCAGCGACGACAGGGCCTTGAACACTGAAGCTTTCTTT. Translating it yields CASSDDRALNTEAFF.

The V and J genes are TRBV7-2 and TRBJ1-4; weak D call: TRBD1 (6 bases). The CDR3 length is 16 residues. V was cut by 2 bases and J by 4 bases, with 14 bases left in between. CDR1 and CDR2 from the germline V gene are SGHTA and FQGNSA. The CDR3 loop reads CASSLMGAQSNEKLFF. Here the CDR3 DNA reads TGTGCCAGCAGCTTAATGGGGGCGCAGAGTAATGAAAAACTGTTTTTT.

The V call is TRBV27, the J call TRBJ2-5; a weak D match, TRBD2 (6 bases). With the DNA end fitting TRBJ2-7 better, the J assignment may be wrong. The CDR3 loop spans 15 amino acids. Germline V gives CDR1 MNHEY, CDR2 SMNVEV (reference sequence). The CDR3 sequence is CASSRGEPAFGEQYF. The DNA of the CDR3 is TGTGCCAGCAGTCGCGGGGAGCCCGCATTCGGCGAGCAGTACTTC.

This chain links TRBV5-6 with TRBJ2-7; TRBD1 aligns across 10 bases. Germline trimming cut 4 bases from V and 2 bases from J; bases unmatched to any gene: 6. Germline V CDR1 and CDR2: SGHDT, YYEEEE. The CDR3 covers 15 residues. DNA of the CDR3: TGTGCCAGCAGCGCCTTTGGGACAGGGGCCTACGAGCAGTACTTC. Its protein is CASSAFGTGAYEQYF.

The chain uses TRBV5-1 and TRBJ2-1, with 14 bases lining up with TRBD2. The CDR3 covers 17 residues. Looked up from germline, CDR1 is SGHRS and CDR2 is YFSETQ. V trimming: 4 bases; J trimming: 10 bases; junction bases outside the gene matches: 13. The CDR3 DNA reads TGCGCCAGCAGCCCGGGCGTGGGACTAGCGGGGGTAGGCGAGCAGTTCTTC. It is translated as CASSPGVGLAGVGEQFF.

The chain joins TRBV28 to TRBJ2-5; D possibly corresponds to TRBD1 (6 bases). V lost 4 bases, J lost 4 bases, and 13 bases lay in between. The CDR3 runs to 14 residues. CDR1 and CDR2 (germline): MDHEN, SYDVKM. The CDR3 nucleotides are TGTGCCAGCAGTTCGATACAGGGACGAGAGACCCAGTACTTC. This sequence encodes CASSSIQGRETQYF.

The rearrangement uses TRBV6-5 and TRBJ1-2, with D unresolved. The CDR3 consists of 14 residues. Between the trimmed V and J ends, which lost 6 bases and 1 base, there was a span of 12 bases. The V gene's germline CDR1 is MNHEY and CDR2 SVGAGI. DNA of the CDR3: TGTGCCAGCAGCCGGGAGAAGCTTAACTATGGCTACACCTTC. Translation gives CASSREKLNYGYTF.

The chain combines TRBV7-2 with TRBJ2-3; 15 nucleotides match TRBD2. Trimming at V came to 8 bases and at J to 4 bases, leaving 10 bases not matched to a gene. The CDR3 extends over 17 amino acids. The V gene's germline CDR1 is SGHTA and CDR2 FQGNSA. The CDR3 region is CASRPGTSGGNADTQYF. The CDR3, as DNA: TGTGCCAGCCGCCCCGGGACTAGCGGGGGGAACGCAGATACGCAGTATTTT.

The chain employs TRBV6-5 and TRBJ2-2; maybe TRBD2 (6 bases). This CDR3 spans 15 amino acids. V lost 2 bases to trimming and J lost 4 bases, with 11 bases between them. From germline, CDR1 is MNHEY and CDR2 SVGAGI. CDR3 bases: TGTGCCAGCAGTTACGGTCGGGGGATCACCGGGGAGCTGTTTTTT. Amino acid sequence: CASSYGRGITGELFF.

The V call is TRBV27, the J call TRBJ2-1, with 12 bases lining up with TRBD2. Germline loops: CDR1 MNHEY, CDR2 SMNVEV (reference sequence). The CDR3 spans 16 residues. Losses at the gene ends were 3 bases for V and 7 bases for J; bases not matched to a gene: 7. The CDR3 loop is CASSLVTSGGENEQFF. The CDR3 DNA is TGTGCCAGCAGTTTGGTGACTAGCGGGGGAGAAAATGAGCAGTTCTTC.

The chain joins TRBV5-6 to TRBJ1-2; 10 bases agree with TRBD1. This CDR3 contains 12 residues. V was pared by 7 bases and J by 10 bases, with 7 bases of the junction left unmatched. CDR1 and CDR2 (germline): SGHDT, YYEEEE. CDR3 DNA: TGTGCCAGCCACCGGGACAGGGGTATCTACACCTTC. Its protein product is CASHRDRGIYTF.

CDR3 amino acids: CASSIRDSRRGGELFF. The CDR3 nucleotides are TGCGCCAGCAGCATCAGGGACTCCCGAAGGGGCGGGGAGCTGTTTTTT. The chain couples TRBV5-1 to TRBJ2-2; maybe TRBD2 (6 bases). Per germline, CDR1 SGHRS and CDR2 YFSETQ. The length of the CDR3 is 16 residues. The V end was cut by 4 bases, the J end by 7 bases, with 20 bases between.

V and J are TRBV2 and TRBJ1-3; 10 nucleotides line up with TRBD1. This CDR3 contains 12 residues. Germline assignment: CDR1 SNHLY and CDR2 FYNNEI. DNA of the CDR3: TGTGCAGGGACAGGGGTCGGAAACACCATATATTTT. As protein: CAGTGVGNTIYF.

The J gene is TRBJ2-7, the V gene TRBV6-5, with a tentative D call TRBD1 (6 bases). V dropped 4 bases and J dropped 12 bases, with 22 bases sitting between them. The V gene's germline CDR1 is MNHEY and CDR2 SVGAGI. This CDR3 is 14 amino acids long. The CDR3 spells CASSSRARGSDWYF. The CDR3 coding sequence is TGTGCCAGCAGTTCCCGGGCCAGGGGTAGTGATTGGTACTTC.

This clone has only one observation. V gene TRBV7-3 combines with J gene TRBJ1-6; 10 nucleotides align to TRBD1. V trimming: 2 bases; J trimming: 9 bases; junction bases outside the gene matches: 4. Germline V lookup: CDR1 SGHTA, CDR2 FQGTGA. This CDR3 comprises 15 residues. The CDR3 DNA follows: TGTGCCAGCAGCTTAGAGACAGGGGGCACTTCACCCCTCCACTTT. Its protein product is CASSLETGGTSPLHF.

The count of this clone is one. This chain uses TRBV25-1 with TRBJ2-5; weak D call: TRBD1 (5 bases). The DNA end is a closer match to TRBJ2-7, so the J assignment may be wrong. CDR1 MGHDK and CDR2 SYGVNS come from the germline V gene. The CDR3 is made up of 13 amino acids. The CDR3 protein is CASSLTESYEQYF. In DNA form, the CDR3 reads TGTGCCAGTTCCTTGACAGAATCCTACGAGCAGTACTTC.

The chain couples TRBV9 to TRBJ1-1; 8 bases line up with TRBD1. Germline lookup yields CDR1 SGDLS and CDR2 YYNGEE. The junction had 16 bases not matched to a gene; V was cut back by 7 bases and J by 8 bases. The CDR3 is 15 amino acids. CDR3 coding DNA: TGTGCCAGCGGAACAATGAATCAGGGGGCGAGGGAAGCTTTCTTT. Protein: CASGTMNQGAREAFF.

V and J are TRBV10-3 and TRBJ1-2; D is uncertain. Germline CDR1 and CDR2: ENHRY and SYGVKD. The CDR3 has 11 residues. The V and J ends lost 6 bases and 9 bases respectively, with 11 bases between them. The chain's CDR3 is CAISSSQSYTF. Written as DNA, the CDR3 is TGTGCCATCAGCTCCAGTCAGAGCTACACCTTC.

Details on this clone: Other DNA sequences in this specimen translate into the identical CDR3. The chain couples TRBV27 to TRBJ2-7; 7 nucleotides match TRBD2. Germline values: CDR1 MNHEY, CDR2 SMNVEV (reference sequence). Trimming at V came to 5 bases and at J to 9 bases, leaving 10 bases not matched to a gene. The CDR3 loop spans 13 amino acids. The chain's CDR3 is CASSVGLRLGQYF. In DNA, the CDR3 is TGTGCCAGCAGTGTGGGACTACGCCTCGGGCAGTACTTC.

The rearrangement uses TRBV18 and TRBJ1-2; tentatively, D is TRBD1 (6 bases). The V end lost 3 bases, the J end lost 6 bases, and 11 bases lay between the germline ends. Germline CDR1 is KGHSH and CDR2 is LQKENI. The CDR3 consists of 13 residues. CDR3 in DNA: TGTGCCAGCTCACCCTGGACAGAGAATGGCTACACCTTC. Translated, it gives CASSPWTENGYTF.

This clone was seen a few times. This chain links TRBV6-5 with TRBJ1-6; D possibly corresponds to TRBD1 (5 bases). Trimming stripped 3 bases from V and 7 bases from J, with 10 bases between. The CDR3 is 14 amino acids. Germline V gene data show CDR1 as MNHEY and CDR2 as SVGAGI. CDR3 in amino acids: CASSYRGGNSPLHF. The CDR3 nucleotides read TGTGCCAGCAGTTATCGGGGGGGAAATTCACCCCTCCACTTT.

The rearrangement links TRBV9 to TRBJ2-7, with 8 bases matching TRBD2. With V trimmed by 0 bases and J by 0 bases, 2 bases remained unmatched. This CDR3 is 15 amino acids long. Per germline, CDR1 SGDLS and CDR2 YYNGEE. The CDR3 DNA reads as TGTGCCAGCAGCGTAGGGAGCGGGGGCTCCTACGAGCAGTACTTC. Its protein product is CASSVGSGGSYEQYF.

The J gene is TRBJ2-3, the V gene TRBV6-6; 7 bases fit TRBD1. The CDR3 extends over 16 amino acids. From germline, CDR1 is MNHNY and CDR2 SVGAGI (reference sequence). V gave up 10 bases and J gave up 0 bases; unmatched junction bases: 13. CDR3 loop: CATLDRAALSTDTQYF. CDR3 DNA sequence: TGTGCCACCCTAGACAGGGCTGCTTTGAGCACAGATACGCAGTATTTT.